The 27 T cell receptor beta chains listed next were all sequenced from one sample in a study of CXCR3-negative and CXCR3-positive naive CD8 T cells. Study outcomes and limitations: Naive cells positive for CXCR3 carried more hydrophobic TRB CDR3s than CXCR3-negative ones.

TRB cDNA was prepared as libraries by UMI-labeled 5' RACE. TCRdb reprocessed the 5' RACE reads and stores each CDR3 protein as one record, lacking DNA. The sample table includes about 60,000 distinct CDR3 sequences. Their specific antigens are unknown. Sequenced input: naive CXCR3+ CD8+ T cells from blood. Specified subset: CD45RO-CCR7+CD27+CD95- naive CD8+ T cells expressing CXCR3 (TNR3+). The receptors were sampled from a human donor in good health. Some clones in this sample may be carry-over from other donors' samples.

J is TRBJ1-1 and V is TRBV4-2. There are 15 residues in the CDR3. Germline V gene data show CDR1 as LGHNA and CDR2 as YNFKEQ. The CDR3 reads CASSQETIPNTEAFF.

The rearrangement uses TRBV2 and TRBJ1-1. Germline V gene data show CDR1 as SNHLY and CDR2 as FYNNEI. The CDR3 is 13 amino acids. The CDR3 loop reads CASSDFVATEAFF. Variable domain in full (rest from reference TRBV2 and TRBJ1-1): EPEVTQTPSHQVTQMGQEVILRCVPISNHLYFYWYRQILGQKVEFLVSFYNNEISEKSEIFDDQFSVERPDGSNFTLKIRSTKLEDSAMYFCASSDFVATEAFFGQGTRLTVV.

This rearrangement joins TRBV28 to TRBJ1-4. This CDR3 comprises 16 residues. Germline V gene lookup returns CDR1 MDHEN and CDR2 SYDVKM. CDR3 sequence: CASRGTASATNEKLFF.

The chain is built from TRBV4-1 and TRBJ2-1; the D gene TCRdb calls, TRBD2, cannot be checked with no DNA. Germline CDR1 MGHRA, CDR2 YSYEKL. The CDR3 consists of 14 residues. The CDR3 sequence: CASSWTGDLDEQFF.

CDR3 in amino acids: CASSQDRLGGGTEQFF. This rearrangement joins TRBV4-3 to TRBJ2-1; with no DNA, the TCRdb D assignment of TRBD1 cannot be verified. CDR1 is LGHNA, CDR2 YSLEER, per germline. This CDR3 has 16 amino acids.

The chain combines TRBV7-6 with TRBJ1-1; without DNA, the TCRdb call of TRBD1 cannot be checked. Germline CDR1 and CDR2: SGHVS and FNYEAQ. This CDR3 has 14 amino acids. The CDR3 is CASSSGQGASEAFF.

The chain carries TRBV7-2 and TRBJ2-1; there is no DNA to check the TCRdb D call of TRBD1. Germline V gene data show CDR1 as SGHTA and CDR2 as FQGNSA. This CDR3 is 15 amino acids long. The CDR3: CASSLRDRVYNEQFF.

This chain joins TRBV12-3 or TRBV12-4 and TRBJ2-1; TCRdb calls TRBD2, which cannot be checked without DNA. This CDR3 is 16 amino acids long. CDR3 amino acids: CASSPREGGPYNEQFF.

The rearrangement uses TRBV14 and TRBJ2-3; absent DNA, TCRdb's TRBD1 call cannot be checked. The germline CDR1 and CDR2 sequences are SGHDN and FVKESK. The CDR3 is made up of 17 amino acids. CDR3 protein: CASSLVGGGRTTDTQYF. The whole variable domain, remainder taken from reference TRBV14 and TRBJ2-3, is EAGVTQFPSHSVIEKGQTVTLRCDPISGHDNLYWYRRVMGKEIKFLLHFVKESKQDESGMPNNRFLAERTGGTYSTLKVQPAELEDSGVYFCASSLVGGGRTTDTQYFGPGTRLTVL.

The V and J genes are TRBV15 and TRBJ2-5; without DNA, the TCRdb call of TRBD2 cannot be checked. Germline-derived CDR1 and CDR2 are LNHNV and YYDKDF (reference sequence). CDR3 size: 13 residues. The CDR3 spells CAIDGGGQETQYF.

The genes are TRBV19 and TRBJ1-2. In germline, CDR1 is LNHDA, CDR2 SQIVND (reference sequence). The CDR3 loop spans 14 amino acids. CDR3 region: CASSPRGLGNGYTF. Variable domain in full (rest from reference TRBV19 and TRBJ1-2): DGGITQSPKYLFRKEGQNVTLSCEQNLNHDAMYWYRQDPGQGLRLIYYSQIVNDFQKGDIAEGYSVSREKKESFPLTVTSAQKNPTAFYLCASSPRGLGNGYTFGSGTRLTVV.

The CDR3 here is CASSPGGFGNQPQHF. The chain employs TRBV5-1 and TRBJ1-5. CDR1 and CDR2 from the germline V gene are SGHRS and YFSETQ. The CDR3 covers 15 residues.

V usage is TRBV5-1 and J usage is TRBJ1-4; lacking DNA, the TRBD1 call made by TCRdb goes unchecked. The V gene's germline CDR1 is SGHRS and CDR2 YFSETQ. This CDR3 has 16 residues. The CDR3 here is CASSLSRAAPGLELFF.

The chain recombines TRBV5-6 with TRBJ1-1; TCRdb's assignment of TRBD1 cannot be checked, as there is no DNA. CDR3 length: 16 residues. Germline lookup yields CDR1 SGHDT and CDR2 YYEEEE. The chain's CDR3 is CASSLLATTGTGEAFF.

This clonotype ranks as medium-sized in terms of frequency. The chain employs TRBV4-1 and TRBJ1-2; TCRdb reports TRBD1, a call that lacks DNA to check it against. The CDR3 length is 17 residues. From germline, CDR1 is MGHRA and CDR2 YSYEKL. Here the CDR3 reads CASSPTLSGEKDYGYTF.

The chain recombines TRBV14 with TRBJ2-1; TCRdb gives TRBD2 as the D gene, but with no DNA this cannot be confirmed. Germline CDR1 is SGHDN and CDR2 is FVKESK. The CDR3 totals 16 residues. This CDR3 reads CASSGLAGISYNEQFF.

The genes are TRBV21-1 and TRBJ1-6; TCRdb's D call of TRBD1 is untestable without DNA. TRBV21-1 represents a pseudogene. The CDR3 is made up of 18 amino acids. This CDR3 reads CASSKAWTVKPSKSPLHF.

V gene TRBV7-3 combines with J gene TRBJ2-3; lacking DNA, the TRBD1 call made by TCRdb goes unchecked. This CDR3 is built from 15 residues. Germline CDR1 and CDR2: SGHTA and FQGTGA. CDR3: CASNSWGASTDTQYF.

This chain uses TRBV7-8 with TRBJ1-3. This CDR3 is built from 13 residues. Germline lookup yields CDR1 SGHVS and CDR2 FQNEAQ. CDR3: CASNPGSGNTIYF.

CDR3 loop: CSVEATEFPYEQYF. This chain joins TRBV29-1 and TRBJ2-7. The CDR3 is made up of 14 amino acids. Germline CDR1 is SQVTM and CDR2 is ANQGSEA.

The genes are TRBV7-9 and TRBJ2-2; the TCRdb D gene call, TRBD1, has no DNA to confirm it. Germline CDR1 SEHNR, CDR2 FQNEAQ (reference sequence). The CDR3 has 15 amino acids. The CDR3 spells CASSFGQTRPGELFF.

The chain links TRBV29-1 to TRBJ1-2; the TRBD1 assignment by TCRdb is unverifiable without DNA. The CDR3 is made up of 14 amino acids. Germline V lookup: CDR1 SQVTM, CDR2 ANQGSEA. The CDR3 region is CSVEDPGVEHGYTF. The full variable domain, rest sourced from reference TRBV29-1 and TRBJ1-2, is SAVISQKPSRDICQRGTSLTIQCQVDSQVTMMFWYRQQPGQSLTLIATANQGSEATYESGFVIDKFPISRPNLTFSTLTVSNMSPEDSSIYLCSVEDPGVEHGYTFGSGTRLTVV.

This chain uses TRBV28 with TRBJ2-7; as DNA is missing, the TRBD1 call by TCRdb cannot be tested. Germline values: CDR1 MDHEN, CDR2 SYDVKM. CDR3 length: 19 amino acids. The CDR3 loop is CASSQVDRGPYLTSYEQYF.

The rearrangement uses TRBV7-3 and TRBJ1-1; TCRdb reports TRBD1, a call that lacks DNA to check it against. The CDR3 spans 16 residues. Germline V gene lookup returns CDR1 SGHTA and CDR2 FQGTGA. This CDR3 is CASSLRGQGMNTEAFF.

The chain is built from TRBV7-2 and TRBJ1-1. CDR1 and CDR2 (germline): SGHTA, FQGNSA. CDR3 length: 15 amino acids. The CDR3 reads CASSFWAEMNTEAFF.

The rearrangement joins TRBV7-6 to TRBJ1-2. The CDR3 totals 14 residues. CDR1 and CDR2 from the germline V gene are SGHVS and FNYEAQ. CDR3 in amino acids: CASSLGDTDYGYTF.

The J gene is TRBJ1-5, the V gene TRBV20-1. The germline V gene has CDR1 DFQATT and CDR2 SNEGSKA (reference sequence). This CDR3 has 16 amino acids. The CDR3 here is CSAEDTHRYSNQPQHF.